This T cell receptor (beta chain) was profiled in a study of T cells in Graves' hyperthyroidism and ophthalmopathy. Authors of the study amplified TCR beta CDR3 regions from RNA transcripts. The HTBI primer set drove a first-round RT-PCR of the TCR CDR3. TCRdb redid the calling of the multiplex PCR reads with MiXCR, one entry per CDR3 protein. Among around 690,000 distinct CDR3 sequences listed, 17% were seen once. Regarding the study as a whole: Expanded thyroid clonotypes (above 0.001) were mostly also found in blood.

This clonotype turned up a few times. The antigen is not known. The CDR3 consists of 17 residues. With 2 bases clipped from V and 8 bases from J, the junction kept 9 bases outside the gene matches. Germline V CDR1 and CDR2: LGHNT, FRNRAP. Sample: blood. The origin of this receptor is a man aged 50-60 years with Graves' hyperthyroidism. The chain recombines TRBV12-5 with TRBJ2-1, with 13 bases aligning to TRBD2. Here the CDR3 DNA reads TGTGCTAGTGGTTTGAAATTAGGGACTAGCGGGAACTATGAGCAGTTCTTC. Translated: CASGLKLGTSGNYEQFF.